Listed below are T cell receptor beta chains from one sample, sequenced in a study of T cell responses to AZD1222 COVID-19 vaccine. This table comes from immunoSEQ multiplex PCR, and its TCRdb copy is limited to in-frame clones, with some not included. The sample records around 130,000 clones, 70% to 90% being singletons. The sample was peripheral blood, taken 28 days after the second AZD1222 dose. These receptors all come from an adult who received the AZD1222 COVID-19 vaccine. Both conserved end residues are part of each CDR3. D genes are given only for firm matches. Size values are once, few and many counts, or a class for expanded clones, and some rows have none.

d_gene	abundance	v_gene	j_gene	CDR3nt	CDR3aa
.	.	TRBV9	TRBJ2-7	TGTGCCAGCAGCCCAGACGGGAGACCTCACGAGCAGTACTTC	CASSPDGRPHEQYF
.	.	TRBV10-3	TRBJ1-1	TGTGCCATCAGGGGCATGAACACTGAAGCTTTCTTT	CAIRGMNTEAFF
.	.	TRBV3-1/TRBV3-2	TRBJ1-1	TGTGCCAGCAGCCAACCCTGGGATGTAGGAACTGAAGCTTTCTTT	CASSQPWDVGTEAFF
TRBD2	.	TRBV7-3	TRBJ2-2	TGTGCCAGCAGCCGGGGGACTAGCGGGGTATTCGGCGGGGAGCTGTTTTTT	CASSRGTSGVFGGELFF
TRBD2	.	TRBV7-3	TRBJ2-1	TGTGCCAGCAGCCTCCGACTAGCAGCCTACAATGAGCAGTTCTTC	CASSLRLAAYNEQFF
TRBD1	.	TRBV6-2/TRBV6-3	TRBJ2-5	TGTGCCAGCAGCCGCGACAGGGAAGAGACCCAGTACTTC	CASSRDREETQYF
.	.	TRBV29-1	TRBJ2-1	TGCAGCGTGGGGACTAATGAGCAGTTCTTC	CSVGTNEQFF
.	.	TRBV6-5	TRBJ2-7	TGTGCCAGCAGCCGAGAGACTAGTTTGCAGCAGTACTTC	CASSRETSLQQYF
.	few	TRBV4-2	TRBJ1-1	TGTGCCAGCAGCCACCTTGGTAGTGAGAACACTGAAGCTTTCTTT	CASSHLGSENTEAFF
.	.	TRBV6-5	TRBJ2-7	TGTGCCAGCAGTCCCCGGGCTGTTCTAACCTACGAGCAGTACTTC	CASSPRAVLTYEQYF
.	.	TRBV19	TRBJ1-5	TGTGCCAGTAGTATAGATTTGGGGGTTTATAGCAATCAGCCCCAGCATTTT	CASSIDLGVYSNQPQHF
.	.	TRBV10-3	TRBJ1-5	TGTGCCATCAGTGGGCAGGGTCAGCCCCAGCATTTT	CAISGQGQPQHF
TRBD1	.	TRBV18	TRBJ2-3	TGTGCCAGCTCACCAGGACAGGGGACCACAGATACGCAGTATTTT	CASSPGQGTTDTQYF
.	.	TRBV6-2/TRBV6-3	TRBJ1-1	TGTGCCAGCAGTTACTTGATCAGAACTGAAGCTTTCTTT	CASSYLIRTEAFF
.	.	TRBV28	TRBJ2-1	TGTGCCAGCTTACAGGGTAGCTCCTACAATGAGCAGTTCTTC	CASLQGSSYNEQFF
.	once	TRBV10-3	TRBJ2-7	TGTGCCATCGGTGGGGACGGCTACGAGCAGTACTTC	CAIGGDGYEQYF
.	few	TRBV3-1/TRBV3-2	TRBJ1-2	TGTGCCAGCAGCCAAGACGACAGCTACTATGGCTACACCTTC	CASSQDDSYYGYTF
.	once	TRBV11-2	TRBJ1-2	TGTGCCAGCAGCTTAGCCAGGGCTGGCTACACCTTC	CASSLARAGYTF
.	.	TRBV5-1	TRBJ1-1	TGCGCCAGCAGAAAAGCGGGCACTGAAGCTTTCTTT	CASRKAGTEAFF
.	.	TRBV7-2	TRBJ2-1	TGTGCCAGCAGCTTAAGGACTCCAGAGCTGCCCTACAATGAGCAGTTCTTC	CASSLRTPELPYNEQFF
.	.	TRBV30	TRBJ1-3	TGTGCCTCAAAGTCCGGGGCTGGAAACACCATATATTTT	CASKSGAGNTIYF
.	.	TRBV30	TRBJ1-2	TGTGCCTGGAGTGTAGAAGGAAGAAATGACTATGGCTACACCTTC	CAWSVEGRNDYGYTF
TRBD1	.	TRBV27	TRBJ2-7	TGTGCCAGCAGTTTAGACAGGGTGGCCTACGAGCAGTACTTC	CASSLDRVAYEQYF
.	once	TRBV24-1	TRBJ2-5	TGTGCCACCAGTGACCCCTCGCAGGGCCATGAGACCCAGTACTTC	CATSDPSQGHETQYF
TRBD2	.	TRBV6-2/TRBV6-3	TRBJ2-1	TGTGCCAGCAGTTACTTACTAGCGGGAGCCCCGGATGAGCAGTTCTTC	CASSYLLAGAPDEQFF
.	.	TRBV9	TRBJ2-1	TGTGCCAGCAGCTACCGAGCGGGTGACTCCTACAATGAGCAGTTCTTC	CASSYRAGDSYNEQFF